These T cell receptor beta chains were read from a single sample in a study of blood T cells in healthy people across ages. TCRdb passed the 5' RACE reads through MiXCR, listing each CDR3 protein once. The table has about 1 million distinct CDR3 sequences, more than 35% seen once. Sequencing input: blood. Source of these receptors: a woman in her sixties or seventies in good health. The CDR3 runs from the conserved cysteine through the conserved F or W. D genes are given only for firm matches. Clone size is shown for a subset of rows, as once, few, many or a class of expanded clone.

>TRBV6-5|NA|TRBJ1-2|15|TRBD1
CASSYSIGTGGGYTF
TGTGCCAGCAGTTACTCGATCGGGACAGGGGGTGGCTACACCTTC
>TRBV27|NA|TRBJ2-1|13|NA
CASSLFGVDEQFF
TGTGCCAGCAGTTTATTTGGGGTGGATGAGCAGTTCTTC
>TRBV7-9|few|TRBJ1-1|14|NA
CASSLNWDHTEAFF
TGTGCCAGCAGCTTAAATTGGGACCACACTGAAGCTTTCTTT
>TRBV29-1|NA|TRBJ2-7|13|TRBD2
CSVTSGRPRPQYF
TGCAGCGTTACGAGCGGGAGGCCCCGTCCCCAGTACTTC
>TRBV28|NA|TRBJ2-5|14|TRBD2
CASRLAGDAGTQYF
TGTGCCAGCAGATTAGCGGGAGATGCCGGGACCCAGTACTTC
>TRBV11-1|NA|TRBJ2-1|17|TRBD2
CASSQTSGRALYNEQFF
TGTGCCAGCAGCCAGACTAGCGGGAGGGCCCTCTACAATGAGCAGTTCTTC
>TRBV9|few|TRBJ2-7|14|TRBD2
CAGSVAGGGYEQYF
TGTGCCGGCAGCGTAGCGGGAGGGGGTTACGAGCAGTACTTC
>TRBV30|few|TRBJ2-7|14|TRBD2
CAWKFSGRYYEQYF
TGTGCCTGGAAGTTTAGCGGGAGGTATTACGAGCAGTACTTC
>TRBV10-3|few|TRBJ2-3|21|TRBD2
CAISDFGTGRVAGGGTDTQYF
TGTGCCATCAGTGATTTCGGAACGGGGCGCGTCGCGGGAGGGGGCACAGATACGCAGTATTTT
>TRBV9|NA|TRBJ1-6|14|TRBD1
CASSAGQGSSPLHF
TGTGCCAGCAGTGCTGGACAGGGTAGTTCACCCCTCCACTTT
>TRBV7-3|once|TRBJ2-2|15|NA
CASSLNRANTGELFF
TGTGCCAGCAGTTTAAATCGTGCGAACACCGGGGAGCTGTTTTTT
>TRBV21-1|few|TRBJ2-6|19|NA
CASSSPALVPSSGANVLTF
TGTGCCAGCAGCTCCCCCGCACTAGTCCCTTCCTCTGGGGCCAACGTCCTGACTTTC
>TRBV20-1|NA|TRBJ2-5|16|NA
CSARGRERKFYNEQYF
TGCAGTGCTAGAGGCCGGGAGCGGAAGTTCTACAATGAGCAGTACTTC
>TRBV18|few|TRBJ1-5|17|NA
CASSPNQGFGGNQPQHF
TGTGCCAGCTCACCTAATCAGGGGTTCGGAGGCAATCAGCCCCAGCATTTT
>TRBV20-1|few|TRBJ2-5|13|NA
CSARGTIGETQYF
TGCAGTGCTAGAGGGACTATCGGGGAGACCCAGTACTTC
>TRBV12-3/TRBV12-4|few|TRBJ2-2|12|NA
CASSLWAGELFF
TGTGCCAGCAGTTTATGGGCCGGGGAGCTGTTTTTT
>TRBV20-1|few|TRBJ1-5|13|TRBD1
CSAGQGADQPQHF
TGCAGTGCTGGGCAGGGGGCGGATCAGCCCCAGCATTTT
>TRBV25-1|few|TRBJ2-4|15|NA
CASSDLHRDKNIQYF
TGTGCCAGCAGTGATCTCCACCGGGACAAAAACATTCAGTACTTC
>TRBV27|few|TRBJ2-7|15|TRBD2
CASSLFGGGHYEQYF
TGTGCCAGCAGTTTATTTGGGGGAGGGCACTACGAGCAGTACTTC
>TRBV20-1|NA|TRBJ1-1|13|NA
CSARGTQNTEAFF
TGCAGTGCTAGAGGTACCCAGAACACTGAAGCTTTCTTT
>TRBV10-3|NA|TRBJ2-1|16|TRBD2
CAIRRTSGQSYNEQFF
TGTGCCATCAGAAGGACTAGCGGGCAATCCTACAATGAGCAGTTCTTC
>TRBV7-8|NA|TRBJ2-3|17|TRBD2
CASSLLPVGGGTDTQYF
TGTGCCAGCAGCTTATTACCGGTGGGAGGGGGCACAGATACGCAGTATTTT
>TRBV4-1|NA|TRBJ2-3|20|TRBD2
CASSQEGGQGASGRTDTQYF
TGCGCCAGCAGCCAAGAAGGGGGCCAAGGGGCTAGCGGGAGGACAGATACGCAGTATTTT
>TRBV5-1|NA|TRBJ2-2|15|NA
CASSLSQLGTGELFF
TGCGCCAGCAGCTTAAGCCAACTAGGAACCGGGGAGCTGTTTTTT
>TRBV20-1|NA|TRBJ2-1|14|NA
CSANDRDHYNEQFF
TGCAGTGCTAACGACCGGGACCACTACAATGAGCAGTTCTTC
>TRBV15|NA|TRBJ1-1|13|NA
CATSRVMNTEAFF
TGTGCCACCAGCAGGGTTATGAACACTGAAGCTTTCTTT
>TRBV9|NA|TRBJ2-5|16|TRBD2
CASSVDPSGNLGEQYF
TGTGCCAGCAGCGTAGACCCTAGCGGCAACCTTGGGGAGCAGTACTTC
>TRBV21-1|NA|TRBJ2-5|15|NA
CASSAPGGPVETQYF
TGTGCCAGCAGCGCCCCGGGGGGGCCGGTGGAGACCCAGTACTTC
>TRBV27|NA|TRBJ2-1|14|NA
CASSQRLGGNEQFF
TGTGCCAGCAGTCAGAGACTGGGGGGAAATGAGCAGTTCTTC
>TRBV30|NA|TRBJ2-5|12|NA
CAWGGGQETQYF
TGTGCCTGGGGGGGCGGACAAGAGACCCAGTACTTC
>TRBV12-3/TRBV12-4|NA|TRBJ1-5|15|TRBD1
CASSSTGGRNQPQHF
TGTGCCAGCAGTTCGACAGGGGGCAGGAATCAGCCCCAGCATTTT
>TRBV12-3/TRBV12-4|NA|TRBJ2-3|16|TRBD1
CASRSGTGVRGDTQYF
TGTGCCAGCAGGTCCGGGACAGGGGTGAGGGGGGATACGCAATATTTT
>TRBV20-1|NA|TRBJ2-1|16|TRBD2
CSARDRMGSGAPEQFF
TGCAGTGCTAGAGATCGGATGGGTAGCGGGGCCCCTGAGCAGTTCTTC
>TRBV4-1|NA|TRBJ2-2|18|TRBD2
CASSQTSIAGGPIGELFF
TGCGCCAGCAGCCAAACAAGTATAGCGGGAGGGCCCATCGGGGAGCTGTTTTTT
>TRBV5-4|few|TRBJ2-4|17|TRBD2
CASSSGLAGAGRNIQYF
TGTGCCAGCAGCTCGGGACTAGCGGGAGCGGGCAGAAACATTCAGTACTTC
>TRBV6-5|few|TRBJ2-1|16|TRBD1
CASSYIGTGGGNEQFF
TGTGCCAGCAGTTACATCGGGACAGGGGGCGGGAATGAGCAGTTCTTC
>TRBV11-3|NA|TRBJ2-3|18|TRBD2
CASSFSPASGAVTDTQYF
TGTGCCAGCAGCTTTTCACCGGCTAGCGGGGCTGTTACAGATACGCAGTATTTT
>TRBV20-1|once|TRBJ2-1|14|TRBD2
CSAWAAGGPNEQFF
TGCAGTGCCTGGGCGGCGGGAGGGCCAAATGAGCAGTTCTTC
>TRBV7-9|NA|TRBJ1-1|13|NA
CASRKGQNTEAFF
TGTGCCAGCAGAAAGGGACAGAACACTGAAGCTTTCTTT
>TRBV6-2/TRBV6-3|NA|TRBJ2-5|13|NA
CASSSRGKETQYF
TGTGCCAGCAGCTCCCGCGGCAAGGAGACCCAGTACTTC
>TRBV6-2/TRBV6-3|NA|TRBJ2-3|18|TRBD2
CASSLTGTSGRSTDTQYF
TGTGCCAGCAGCCTAACCGGGACTAGCGGGAGAAGCACAGATACGCAGTATTTT
>TRBV3-1|NA|TRBJ2-1|16|NA
CASSPRVGDPYNEQFF
TGTGCCAGCAGCCCCCGGGTAGGGGACCCCTACAATGAGCAGTTCTTC
>TRBV20-1|NA|TRBJ1-6|15|NA
CSARKTAWVDSPLHF
TGCAGTGCTAGAAAGACAGCCTGGGTTGATTCACCCCTCCACTTT
>TRBV20-1|few|TRBJ2-5|15|NA
CSARDVRQGGETQYF
TGCAGTGCTAGAGATGTTAGGCAGGGTGGAGAGACCCAGTACTTC
>TRBV7-9|few|TRBJ2-7|15|TRBD1
CASSKTGFGTYEQYF
TGTGCCAGCAGCAAGACAGGGTTCGGTACCTACGAGCAGTACTTC
>TRBV5-1|NA|TRBJ2-1|16|NA
CASSVATGGFANEQFF
TGCGCCAGCAGCGTGGCCACAGGAGGATTTGCTAATGAGCAGTTCTTC
>TRBV4-1|NA|TRBJ2-7|16|TRBD2
CASSQQRTSGYNEQYF
TGCGCCAGCAGCCAACAACGGACTAGCGGCTACAATGAGCAGTACTTC
>TRBV18|many|TRBJ1-2|12|NA
CASSPDGSGYTF
TGTGCCAGCTCACCGGACGGCAGTGGCTACACCTTC
>TRBV25-1|many|TRBJ2-3|14|NA
CATRGGPHTDTQYF
TGTGCAACCAGAGGCGGCCCACACACAGATACGCAGTATTTT
>TRBV4-1|NA|TRBJ1-5|15|NA
CASRATVLGNQPQHF
TGCGCCAGCAGGGCGACGGTCCTCGGCAATCAGCCCCAGCATTTT